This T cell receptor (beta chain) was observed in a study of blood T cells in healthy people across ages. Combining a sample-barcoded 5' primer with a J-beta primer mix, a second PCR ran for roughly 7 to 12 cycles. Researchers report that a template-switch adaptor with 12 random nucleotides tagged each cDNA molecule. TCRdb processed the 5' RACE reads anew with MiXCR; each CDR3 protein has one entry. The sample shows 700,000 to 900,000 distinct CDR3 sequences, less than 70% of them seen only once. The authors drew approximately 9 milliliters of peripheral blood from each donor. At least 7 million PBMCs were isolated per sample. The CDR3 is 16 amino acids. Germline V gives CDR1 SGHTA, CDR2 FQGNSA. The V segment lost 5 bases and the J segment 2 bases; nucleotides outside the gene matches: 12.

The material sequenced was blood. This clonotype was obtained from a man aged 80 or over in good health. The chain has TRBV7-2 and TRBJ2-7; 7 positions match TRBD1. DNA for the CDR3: TGTGCCAGCAGCCTGGACAGGTTGGCAGGCCCCTACGAGCAGTACTTC. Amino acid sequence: CASSLDRLAGPYEQYF.